The 13 T cell receptor beta chains given below trace back to one sample, sequenced in a study of shared clonotypes between healthy human individuals (dated by TCRdb to 2018 to 2020). Receptors were amplified or captured by the immunoSEQ multiplex PCR assay. The immuneACCESS repertoire file appears here via TCRdb, limited to in-frame rearrangements. These files lack a portion of the clones; in checked studies, under half of the deficit traces to unresolved V genes, and the cause of the others is not known. The sample table shows roughly 2.5 million clones, and 90% to 95% are seen once. Under 0.15% of the sample comes from the top ten. Sequencing input: naive CD4+ T cells sorted from blood. Explained via the paper, the cell subset or site label denotes: CD45RA+ positively selected. These receptors were taken from a man younger than 35 in good health.

V usage is TRBV5-6 and J usage is TRBJ2-2; D is ambiguous. Trimming took off 0 bases at V and 4 bases at J, with 7 bases between the two ends. Germline-derived CDR1 and CDR2 are SGHDT and YYEEEE. This CDR3 has 14 amino acids. The CDR3 DNA sequence: TGTGCCAGCAGCTTGGACCTTGGCACCGGGGAGCTGTTTTTT. This gives the protein CASSLDLGTGELFF.

The chain combines TRBV7-6 with TRBJ2-7; 7 bases match TRBD1. Germline CDR1 reads SGHVS; CDR2 reads FNYEAQ. This CDR3 comprises 14 residues. J was trimmed by 3 bases and V by 4 bases; bases with no gene match: 6. The CDR3 sequence is CASSSTGNLYEQYF. The CDR3 DNA is TGTGCCAGCAGCTCGACAGGGAACCTCTACGAGCAGTACTTC. Full variable domain (remainder filled in from reference TRBV7-6 and TRBJ2-7): GAGVSQSPRYKVTKRGQDVALRCDPISGHVSLYWYRQALGQGPEFLTYFNYEAQQDKSGLPNDRFSAERPEGSISTLTIQRTEQRDSAMYRCASSSTGNLYEQYFGPGTRLTVT.

V gene TRBV5-1 combines with J gene TRBJ2-6, with TRBD1 matching 7 bases. The CDR3 is made up of 18 amino acids. The junction had 9 bases not matched to a gene; V was cut back by 3 bases and J by 0 bases. CDR1 is SGHRS, CDR2 YFSETQ, per germline. The CDR3 DNA sequence: TGCGCCAGCAGCTCAATACAGGGGTACTTCTCTGGGGCCAACGTCCTGACTTTC. It translates to CASSSIQGYFSGANVLTF.

The chain recombines TRBV29-1 with TRBJ2-3, with 13 bases identical to TRBD2. Unmatched junction bases numbered 4, after V lost 7 bases and J lost 6 bases. Per germline, CDR1 SQVTM and CDR2 ANQGSEA. The CDR3 is 13 amino acids. CDR3 DNA: TGCAGCGGCGGGACTAGCGGGGTGGATACGCAGTATTTT. It yields the protein CSGGTSGVDTQYF.

This clone was seen once. V usage is TRBV5-1 and J usage is TRBJ2-3, with unresolved D. The CDR3 totals 15 residues. V was trimmed by 0 bases and J by 2 bases, leaving 10 bases between them. Germline assignment: CDR1 SGHRS and CDR2 YFSETQ. The CDR3: CASSLVGYHTDTQYF. The CDR3 nucleotides read TGCGCCAGCAGCTTGGTTGGCTACCACACAGATACGCAGTATTTT.

The chain links TRBV6-1 to TRBJ2-4; TRBD2 aligns across 11 bases. This CDR3 region has 19 residues. CDR1 and CDR2 from the germline V gene are MNHNS and SASEGT. Trimming at V came to 1 base and at J to 0 bases, leaving 8 bases not matched to a gene. The CDR3 loop reads CASSEVGSGGVKAKNIQYF. CDR3 nucleotides: TGTGCCAGCAGTGAAGTCGGTAGCGGGGGGGTCAAAGCCAAAAACATTCAGTACTTC.

The chain links TRBV30 to TRBJ2-1, with 7 bases that match TRBD1. The J segment lost 3 bases and the V segment lost 5 bases, leaving 10 bases of the junction unmatched. The CDR3 is made up of 15 amino acids. Germline V CDR1 and CDR2: GTSNPN, SVGIG (reference sequence). CDR3 sequence (DNA): TGTGCCTGGGGTTACCGAGGGGGCAACTACAATGAGCAGTTCTTC. As protein: CAWGYRGGNYNEQFF.

This clone was found once. The chain couples TRBV9 to TRBJ2-4; no firm D call. The V gene lost 0 bases and the J gene lost 5 bases, with 9 bases spanning the gap. The germline gives CDR1 SGDLS, CDR2 YYNGEE. The CDR3 contains 14 residues. The CDR3 nucleotides read TGTGCCAGCAGCGTAGGAGCACTCGAAAACATTCAGTACTTC. Translation gives CASSVGALENIQYF.

The rearrangement uses TRBV15 and TRBJ1-3; 9 nucleotides agree with TRBD1. The V segment lost 0 bases and the J segment 0 bases; nucleotides outside the gene matches: 3. This CDR3 region has 17 residues. Germline V gene lookup returns CDR1 LNHNV and CDR2 YYDKDF (reference sequence). The chain's CDR3 is CATSRDGTGTSGNTIYF. The CDR3 DNA reads TGTGCCACCAGCAGAGACGGGACAGGGACCTCTGGAAACACCATATATTTT.

This chain uses TRBV6-7 with TRBJ2-7; D gene uncertain. TRBV6-7 carries the ORF label, with uncertain function. The length of the CDR3 is 14 residues. V gave up 2 bases and J gave up 5 bases, with 13 bases separating them. CDR3 nucleotide sequence: TGTGCCAGCAGTTACCCGGATCCCTGGGACGAGCAGTACTTC. Translation gives CASSYPDPWDEQYF.

The chain couples TRBV5-4 to TRBJ1-1; D uncertain. V lost 4 bases, J lost 0 bases, and 7 bases lay in between. The CDR3 totals 13 residues. Germline values: CDR1 SGHNT, CDR2 YYREEE (reference sequence). The CDR3: CASSIDVNTEAFF. For the CDR3, the DNA is TGTGCCAGCAGCATCGACGTGAACACTGAAGCTTTCTTT.

This rearrangement joins TRBV19 to TRBJ1-4; TRBD1 might be the D (6 bases). CDR1 LNHDA and CDR2 SQIVND come from the germline V gene (reference sequence). The CDR3 contains 15 residues. V lost 6 bases and J lost 8, with 19 bases in between. The CDR3: CASRRKKGGMEKLFF. The DNA of the CDR3 is TGTGCCAGTAGGCGAAAGAAGGGGGGTATGGAAAAACTGTTTTTT.

The genes are TRBV6-4 and TRBJ2-2, with D possibly called TRBD1 or TRBD2 (5 bases each). Per germline, CDR1 MRHNA and CDR2 SNTAGT. This CDR3 has 13 residues. The ends were cut back, 6 bases at V and 4 bases at J, with 9 bases in the middle. CDR3 amino acids: CASRAGSTGELFF. In nucleotides, the CDR3 is TGTGCCAGCAGGGCAGGGAGCACCGGGGAGCTGTTTTTT.